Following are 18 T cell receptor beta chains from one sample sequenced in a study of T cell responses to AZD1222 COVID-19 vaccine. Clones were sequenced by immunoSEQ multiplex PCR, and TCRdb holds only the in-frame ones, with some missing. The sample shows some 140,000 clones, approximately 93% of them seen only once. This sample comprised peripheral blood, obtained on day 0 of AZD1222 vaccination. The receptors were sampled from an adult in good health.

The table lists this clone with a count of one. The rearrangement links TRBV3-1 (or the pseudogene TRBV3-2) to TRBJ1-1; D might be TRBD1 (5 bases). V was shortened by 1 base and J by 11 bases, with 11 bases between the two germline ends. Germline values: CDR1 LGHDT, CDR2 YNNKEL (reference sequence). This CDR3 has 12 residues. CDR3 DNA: TGTGCCAGCAGCCAAGTGGGGGGACTGGCTTTCTTT. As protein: CASSQVGGLAFF.

The CDR3 protein is CASSFSRATEAFF. CDR3 DNA sequence: TGTGCCAGCAGTTTTTCCAGGGCCACTGAAGCTTTCTTT. The V and J genes are TRBV12-3 or TRBV12-4 and TRBJ1-1, with D maybe TRBD1 (5 bases). V lost 3 bases, J lost 4 bases, and 9 bases lay in between. The CDR3 sequence is 13 residues long.

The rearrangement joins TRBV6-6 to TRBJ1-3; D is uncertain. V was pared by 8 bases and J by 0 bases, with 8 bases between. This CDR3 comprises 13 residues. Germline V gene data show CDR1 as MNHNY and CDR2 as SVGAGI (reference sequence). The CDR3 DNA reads TGTGCCAGCCAGGTACGCTCTGGAAACACCATATATTTT. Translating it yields CASQVRSGNTIYF.

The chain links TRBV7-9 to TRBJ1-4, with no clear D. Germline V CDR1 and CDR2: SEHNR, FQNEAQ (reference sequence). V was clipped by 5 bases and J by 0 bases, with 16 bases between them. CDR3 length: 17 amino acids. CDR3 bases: TGTGCCAGCAGCCTTCAACAGCGGTCTGCAACTAATGAAAAACTGTTTTTT. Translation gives CASSLQQRSATNEKLFF.

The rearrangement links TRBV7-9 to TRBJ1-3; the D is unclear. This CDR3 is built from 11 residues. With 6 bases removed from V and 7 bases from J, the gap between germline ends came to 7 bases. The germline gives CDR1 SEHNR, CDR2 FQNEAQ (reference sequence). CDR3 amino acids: CASRWANTIYF. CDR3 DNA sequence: TGTGCCAGCAGGTGGGCGAACACCATATATTTT.

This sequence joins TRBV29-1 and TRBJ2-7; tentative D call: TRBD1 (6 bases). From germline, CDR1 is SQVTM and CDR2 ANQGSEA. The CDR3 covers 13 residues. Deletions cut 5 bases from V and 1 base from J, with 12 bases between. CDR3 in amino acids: CSVNLGGSYEQYF. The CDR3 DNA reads TGCAGCGTTAATTTAGGGGGATCCTACGAGCAGTACTTC.

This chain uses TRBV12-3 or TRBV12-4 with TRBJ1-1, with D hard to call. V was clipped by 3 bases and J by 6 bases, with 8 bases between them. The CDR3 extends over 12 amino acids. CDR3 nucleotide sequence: TGTGCCAGCAGTTTTACCGGGGCTGAAGCTTTCTTT. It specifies CASSFTGAEAFF.

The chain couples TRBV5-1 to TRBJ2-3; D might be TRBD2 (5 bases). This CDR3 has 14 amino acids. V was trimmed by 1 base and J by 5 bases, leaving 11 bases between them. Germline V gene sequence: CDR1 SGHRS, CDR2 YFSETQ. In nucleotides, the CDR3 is TGCGCCAGCAGCTTGACTAGAGTCGTAGATACGCAGTATTTT. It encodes CASSLTRVVDTQYF.

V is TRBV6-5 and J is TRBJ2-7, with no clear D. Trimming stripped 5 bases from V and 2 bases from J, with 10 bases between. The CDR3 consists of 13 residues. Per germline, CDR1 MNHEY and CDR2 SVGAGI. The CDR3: CASSIGKAYEQYF. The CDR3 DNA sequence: TGTGCCAGCAGTATAGGGAAAGCCTACGAGCAGTACTTC.

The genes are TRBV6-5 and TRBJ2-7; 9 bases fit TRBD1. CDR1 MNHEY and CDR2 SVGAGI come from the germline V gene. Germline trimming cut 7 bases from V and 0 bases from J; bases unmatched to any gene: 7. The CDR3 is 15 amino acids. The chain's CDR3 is CASTFPGQGSYEQYF. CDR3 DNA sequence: TGTGCCAGCACCTTTCCGGGACAGGGCTCCTACGAGCAGTACTTC.

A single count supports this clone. For the CDR3, the DNA is TGCGCCAGCAGCCAAGAACCGGGACAGCGGGCCCACGAGCAGTACTTC. This encodes CASSQEPGQRAHEQYF. The chain is built from TRBV4-1 and TRBJ2-7; D may be TRBD1 (7 bases). The CDR3 has 16 residues. With 0 bases removed from V and 5 bases from J, the gap between germline ends came to 17 bases. Germline CDR1 reads MGHRA; CDR2 reads YSYEKL.

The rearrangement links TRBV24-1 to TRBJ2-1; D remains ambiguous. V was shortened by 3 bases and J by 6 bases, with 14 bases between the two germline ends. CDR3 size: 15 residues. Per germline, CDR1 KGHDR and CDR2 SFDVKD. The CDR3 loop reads CATSDPELDRNEQFF. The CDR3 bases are TGTGCCACCAGTGATCCCGAACTGGATCGCAATGAGCAGTTCTTC.

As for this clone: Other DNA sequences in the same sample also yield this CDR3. The CDR3 region is CASSPGTGGEQPQHF. DNA of the CDR3: TGTGCCAGCAGCCCCGGGACAGGGGGCGAGCAGCCCCAGCATTTT. The chain uses TRBV6-5 and TRBJ1-5, with TRBD1 matching 12 bases. The J segment lost 7 bases and the V segment lost 6 bases, leaving 7 bases of the junction unmatched. The CDR3 extends over 15 amino acids. CDR1 MNHEY and CDR2 SVGAGI come from the germline V gene.

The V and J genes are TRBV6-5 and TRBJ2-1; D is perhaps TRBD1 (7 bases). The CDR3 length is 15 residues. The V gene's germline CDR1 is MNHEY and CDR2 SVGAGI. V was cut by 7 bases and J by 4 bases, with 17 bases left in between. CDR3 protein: CASTRGGGLYNEQFF. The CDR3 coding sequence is TGTGCCAGCACTCGAGGAGGGGGCCTTTACAATGAGCAGTTCTTC.

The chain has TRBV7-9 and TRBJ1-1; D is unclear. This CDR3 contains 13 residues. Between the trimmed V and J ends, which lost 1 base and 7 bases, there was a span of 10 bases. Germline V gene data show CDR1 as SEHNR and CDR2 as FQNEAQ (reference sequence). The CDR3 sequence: CASSLVAGDEAFF. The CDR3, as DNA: TGTGCCAGCAGCTTAGTAGCTGGGGATGAAGCTTTCTTT.

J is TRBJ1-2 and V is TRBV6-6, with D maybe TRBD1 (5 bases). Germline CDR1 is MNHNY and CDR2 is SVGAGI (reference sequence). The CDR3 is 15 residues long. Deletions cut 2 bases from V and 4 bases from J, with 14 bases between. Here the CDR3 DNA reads TGTGCCAGCAGTTACCAGGGTTCCCAGAGCTATGGCTACACCTTC. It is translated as CASSYQGSQSYGYTF.

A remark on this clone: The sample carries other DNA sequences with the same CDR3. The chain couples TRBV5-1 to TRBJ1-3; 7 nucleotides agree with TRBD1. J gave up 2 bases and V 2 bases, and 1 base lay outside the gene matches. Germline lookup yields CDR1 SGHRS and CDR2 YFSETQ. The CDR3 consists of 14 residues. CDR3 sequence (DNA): TGCGCCAGCAGCTTACAGGGGACTGGAAACACCATATATTTT. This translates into CASSLQGTGNTIYF. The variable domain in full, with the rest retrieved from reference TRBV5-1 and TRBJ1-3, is KAGVTQTPRYLIKTRGQQVTLSCSPISGHRSVSWYQQTPGQGLQFLFEYFSETQRNKGNFPGRFSGRQFSNSRSEMNVSTLELGDSALYLCASSLQGTGNTIYFGEGSWLTVV.

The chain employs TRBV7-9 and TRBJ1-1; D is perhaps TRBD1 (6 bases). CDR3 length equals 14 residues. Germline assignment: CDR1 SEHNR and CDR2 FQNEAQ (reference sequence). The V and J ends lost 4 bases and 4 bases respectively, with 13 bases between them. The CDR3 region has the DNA TGTGCCAGCAGCTCCGACAGGTGGGGCACTGAAGCTTTCTTT. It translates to CASSSDRWGTEAFF.